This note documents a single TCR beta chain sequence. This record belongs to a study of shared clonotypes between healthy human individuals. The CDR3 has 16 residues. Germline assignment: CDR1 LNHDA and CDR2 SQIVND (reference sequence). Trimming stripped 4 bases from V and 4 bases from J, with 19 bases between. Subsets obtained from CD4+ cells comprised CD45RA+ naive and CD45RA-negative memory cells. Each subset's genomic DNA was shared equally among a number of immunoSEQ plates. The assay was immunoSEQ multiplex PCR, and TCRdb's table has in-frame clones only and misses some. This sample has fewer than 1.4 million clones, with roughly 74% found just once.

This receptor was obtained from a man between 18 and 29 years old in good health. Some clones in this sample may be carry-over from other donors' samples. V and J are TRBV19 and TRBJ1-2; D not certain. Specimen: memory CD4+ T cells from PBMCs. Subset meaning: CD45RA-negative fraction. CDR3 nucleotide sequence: TGTGCCAGTAGTAAAGGACTCAGCTTCCCCACCTATGGCTACACCTTC. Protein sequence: CASSKGLSFPTYGYTF.